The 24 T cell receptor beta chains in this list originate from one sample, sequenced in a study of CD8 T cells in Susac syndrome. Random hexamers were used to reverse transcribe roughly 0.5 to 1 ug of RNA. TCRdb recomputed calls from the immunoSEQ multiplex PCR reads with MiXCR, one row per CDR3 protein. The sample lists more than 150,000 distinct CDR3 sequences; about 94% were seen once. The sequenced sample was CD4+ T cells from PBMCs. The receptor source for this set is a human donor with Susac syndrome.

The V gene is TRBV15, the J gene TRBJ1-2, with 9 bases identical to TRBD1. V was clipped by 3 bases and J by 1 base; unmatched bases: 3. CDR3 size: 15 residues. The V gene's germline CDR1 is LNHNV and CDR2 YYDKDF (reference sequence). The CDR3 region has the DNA TGTGCCACCAGCAGGCCGGGACAGGGTAACTATGGCTACACCTTC. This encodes CATSRPGQGNYGYTF.

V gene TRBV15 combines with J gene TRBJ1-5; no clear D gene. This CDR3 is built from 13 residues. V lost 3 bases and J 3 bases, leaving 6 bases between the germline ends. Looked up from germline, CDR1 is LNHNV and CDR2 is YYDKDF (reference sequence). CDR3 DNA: TGTGCCACCAGCAGTCGCCTCAATCAGCCCCAGCATTTT. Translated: CATSSRLNQPQHF.

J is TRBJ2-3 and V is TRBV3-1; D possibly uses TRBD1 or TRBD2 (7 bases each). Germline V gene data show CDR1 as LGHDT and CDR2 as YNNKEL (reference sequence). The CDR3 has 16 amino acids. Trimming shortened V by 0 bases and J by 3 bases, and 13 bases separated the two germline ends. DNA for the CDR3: TGTGCCAGCAGCCAAGAGGGCAGGGGGGGGACAGATACGCAGTATTTT. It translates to CASSQEGRGGTDTQYF.

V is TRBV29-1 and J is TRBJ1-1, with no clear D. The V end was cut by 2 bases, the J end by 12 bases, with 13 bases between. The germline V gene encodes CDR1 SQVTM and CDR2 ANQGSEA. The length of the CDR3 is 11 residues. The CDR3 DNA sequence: TGCAGCGTTGAACGAGACGTTATGCCTTTCTTT. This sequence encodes CSVERDVMPFF. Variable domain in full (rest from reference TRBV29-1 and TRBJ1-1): SAVISQKPSRDICQRGTSLTIQCQVDSQVTMMFWYRQQPGQSLTLIATANQGSEATYESGFVIDKFPISRPNLTFSTLTVSNMSPEDSSIYLCSVERDVMPFFGQGTRLTVV.

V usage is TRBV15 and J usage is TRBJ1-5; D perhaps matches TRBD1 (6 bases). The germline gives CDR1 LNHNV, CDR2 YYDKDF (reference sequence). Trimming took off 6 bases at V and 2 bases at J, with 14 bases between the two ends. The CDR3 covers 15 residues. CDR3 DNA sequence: TGTGCCACCAGATGGGGGGCAGGTGGCAATCAGCCCCAGCATTTT. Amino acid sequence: CATRWGAGGNQPQHF.

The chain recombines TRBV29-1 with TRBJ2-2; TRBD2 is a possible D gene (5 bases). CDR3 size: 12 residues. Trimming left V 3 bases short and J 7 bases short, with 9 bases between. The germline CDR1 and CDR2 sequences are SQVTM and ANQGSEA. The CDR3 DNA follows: TGCAGCGTTGACAGAGGAGGCGGGGAGCTGTTTTTT. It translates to CSVDRGGGELFF.

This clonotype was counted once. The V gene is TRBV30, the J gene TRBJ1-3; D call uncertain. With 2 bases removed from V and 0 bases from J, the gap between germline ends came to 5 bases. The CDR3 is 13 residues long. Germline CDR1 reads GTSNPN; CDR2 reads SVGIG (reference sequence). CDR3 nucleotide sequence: TGTGCCTGGAGTCCTCACTCTGGAAACACCATATATTTT. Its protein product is CAWSPHSGNTIYF.

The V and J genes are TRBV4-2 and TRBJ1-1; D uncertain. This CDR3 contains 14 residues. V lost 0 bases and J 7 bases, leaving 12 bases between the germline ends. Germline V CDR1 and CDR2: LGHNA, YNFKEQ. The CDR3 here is CASSQEGRNVEAFF. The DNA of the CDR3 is TGTGCCAGCAGCCAAGAAGGCCGGAATGTTGAAGCTTTCTTT.

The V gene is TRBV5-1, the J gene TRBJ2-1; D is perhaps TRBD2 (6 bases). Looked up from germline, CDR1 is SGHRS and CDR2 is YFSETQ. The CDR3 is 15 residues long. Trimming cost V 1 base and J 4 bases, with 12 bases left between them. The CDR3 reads CASSLSLGGYNEQFF. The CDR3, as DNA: TGCGCCAGCAGCTTGAGCCTGGGAGGATACAATGAGCAGTTCTTC.

The CDR3 coding sequence is TGTGCCAGCAGCTTACCTAGCGGGGGGTCGAACGAGCAGTACTTC. Amino acid sequence: CASSLPSGGSNEQYF. The chain couples TRBV7-2 to TRBJ2-7, with 11 bases aligning to TRBD2. Unmatched junction bases numbered 5, after V lost 2 bases and J lost 5 bases. The germline gives CDR1 SGHTA, CDR2 FQGNSA. The CDR3 spans 15 residues.

CDR3 loop: CAWSVDGGYNEQFF. In nucleotides, the CDR3 is TGTGCCTGGAGTGTTGACGGGGGCTACAATGAGCAGTTCTTC. The J gene is TRBJ2-1, the V gene TRBV30; D may be TRBD2 (6 bases). This CDR3 comprises 14 residues. The V and J ends lost 0 bases and 3 bases respectively, with 9 bases between them. Germline V gene lookup returns CDR1 GTSNPN and CDR2 SVGIG (reference sequence).

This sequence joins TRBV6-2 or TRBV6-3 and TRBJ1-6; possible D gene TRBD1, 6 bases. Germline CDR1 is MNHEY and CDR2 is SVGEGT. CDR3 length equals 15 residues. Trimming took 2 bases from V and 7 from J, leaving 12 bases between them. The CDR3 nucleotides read TGTGCCAGCAGTTACCCGGACAGCAGGAATTCACCCCTCCACTTT. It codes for CASSYPDSRNSPLHF.

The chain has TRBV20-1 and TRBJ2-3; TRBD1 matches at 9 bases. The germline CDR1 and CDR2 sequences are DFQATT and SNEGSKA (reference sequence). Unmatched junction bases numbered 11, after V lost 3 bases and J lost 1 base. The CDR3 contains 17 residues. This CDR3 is CSASQPNRGLGTDTQYF. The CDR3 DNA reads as TGCAGTGCTAGTCAACCAAACAGGGGGCTGGGCACAGATACGCAGTATTTT.

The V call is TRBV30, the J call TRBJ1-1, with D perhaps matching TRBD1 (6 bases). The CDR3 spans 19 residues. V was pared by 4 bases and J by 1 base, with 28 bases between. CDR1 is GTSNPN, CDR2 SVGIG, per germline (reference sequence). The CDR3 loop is CAWIKTRGGQDGGNTEAFF. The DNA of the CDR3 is TGTGCCTGGATCAAGACCCGAGGGGGGCAGGACGGAGGGAACACTGAAGCTTTCTTT.

CDR3 region: CASSLVPGGQPQHF. The CDR3 DNA follows: TGTGCCAGCAGTTTAGTCCCGGGGGGCCAGCCCCAGCATTTT. This chain links TRBV12-3 or TRBV12-4 with TRBJ1-5, with D possibly TRBD1 on 6 matching bases. The ends were cut back, 1 base at V and 7 bases at J, with 11 bases in the middle. CDR3 size: 14 residues.

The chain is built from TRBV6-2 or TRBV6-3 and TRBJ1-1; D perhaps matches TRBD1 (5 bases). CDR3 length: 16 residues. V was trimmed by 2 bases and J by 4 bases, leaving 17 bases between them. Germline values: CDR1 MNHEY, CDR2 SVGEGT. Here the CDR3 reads CASSYGYRLAGTEAFF. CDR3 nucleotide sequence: TGTGCCAGCAGTTACGGATACAGGCTAGCGGGCACTGAAGCTTTCTTT.

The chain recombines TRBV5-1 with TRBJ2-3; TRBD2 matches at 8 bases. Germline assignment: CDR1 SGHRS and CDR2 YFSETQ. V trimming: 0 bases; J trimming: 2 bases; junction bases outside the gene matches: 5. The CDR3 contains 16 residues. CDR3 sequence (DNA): TGCGCCAGCAGCTTGGAAGCGGGGGTTAACACAGATACGCAGTATTTT. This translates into CASSLEAGVNTDTQYF.

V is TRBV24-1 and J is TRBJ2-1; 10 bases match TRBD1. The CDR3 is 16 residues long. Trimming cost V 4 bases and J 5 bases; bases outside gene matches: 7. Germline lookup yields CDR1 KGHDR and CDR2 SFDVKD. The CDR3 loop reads CATSDTGTGVDNEQFF. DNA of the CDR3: TGTGCCACCAGTGACACCGGGACAGGGGTTGACAATGAGCAGTTCTTC.

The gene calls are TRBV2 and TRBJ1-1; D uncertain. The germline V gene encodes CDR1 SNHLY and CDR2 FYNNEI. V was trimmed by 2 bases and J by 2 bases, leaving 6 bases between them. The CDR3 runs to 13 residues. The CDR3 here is CASSEQINTEAFF. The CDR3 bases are TGTGCCAGCAGTGAACAGATTAACACTGAAGCTTTCTTT.

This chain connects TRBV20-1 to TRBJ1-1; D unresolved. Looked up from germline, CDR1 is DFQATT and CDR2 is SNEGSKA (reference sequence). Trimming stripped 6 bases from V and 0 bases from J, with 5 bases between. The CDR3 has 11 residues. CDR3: CSAQMNTEAFF. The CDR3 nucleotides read TGCAGTGCACAGATGAACACTGAAGCTTTCTTT.

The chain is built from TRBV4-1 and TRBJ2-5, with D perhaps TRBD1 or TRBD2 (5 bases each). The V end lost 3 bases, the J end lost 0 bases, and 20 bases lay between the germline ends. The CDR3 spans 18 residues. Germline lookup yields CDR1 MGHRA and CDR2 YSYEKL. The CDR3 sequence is CASSHAEAGTPYQETQYF. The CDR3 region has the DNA TGCGCCAGCAGCCACGCCGAGGCCGGGACCCCGTACCAAGAGACCCAGTACTTC.

The CDR3 nucleotides are TGTGCCAGCAACCCGGTCGGGCAGGGGGGGTATGGCTACACCTTC. Translating it yields CASNPVGQGGYGYTF. J is TRBJ1-2 and V is TRBV27, with TRBD1 matching over 7 bases. After removal of 7 bases from V and 5 bases from J, the junction contained 13 bases not matched to a gene. In germline, CDR1 is MNHEY, CDR2 SMNVEV (reference sequence). The CDR3 is made up of 15 amino acids.

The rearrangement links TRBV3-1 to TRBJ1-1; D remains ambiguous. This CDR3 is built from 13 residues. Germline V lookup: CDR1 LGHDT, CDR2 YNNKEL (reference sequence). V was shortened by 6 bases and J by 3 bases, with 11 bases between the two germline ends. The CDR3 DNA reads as TGTGCCAGCAGTCCAAGGAGGGACACTGAAGCTTTCTTT. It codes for CASSPRRDTEAFF.

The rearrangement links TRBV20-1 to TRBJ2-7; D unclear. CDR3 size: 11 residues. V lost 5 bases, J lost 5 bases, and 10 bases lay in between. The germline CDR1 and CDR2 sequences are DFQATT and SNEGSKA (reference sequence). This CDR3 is CSAERTDEQYF. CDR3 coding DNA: TGCAGTGCTGAACGGACGGACGAGCAGTACTTC.